This passage covers 4 T cell receptor beta chains from one sample sequenced in a study of blood T cells in healthy people across ages. A second roughly 6 to 11 cycle PCR used barcoded and J-beta primers. TCRdb itself ran the 5' RACE reads through MiXCR, one entry per CDR3 protein. This repertoire shows more than 650,000 distinct CDR3 sequences, around half found once; its top ten account for about two fifths. Sequences were obtained from blood. These receptors were obtained from a man at least 80 years old in good health.

The chain uses TRBV28 and TRBJ1-4, with 10 bases identical to TRBD1. Germline assignment: CDR1 MDHEN and CDR2 SYDVKM. CDR3 size: 18 residues. V shed 2 bases and J 7 bases; nucleotides not matched to a gene: 13. The CDR3 sequence is CASSLRDATGGFGEKLFF. Here the CDR3 DNA reads TGTGCCAGCAGTTTAAGGGACGCGACAGGGGGCTTTGGTGAAAAACTGTTTTTT.

This chain links TRBV20-1 with TRBJ2-3; no reliable D call. This CDR3 is 13 amino acids long. V lost 0 bases and J 6 bases, leaving 10 bases between the germline ends. Germline CDR1 is DFQATT and CDR2 is SNEGSKA (reference sequence). This CDR3 is CSAREGSLDTQYF. The CDR3 DNA reads as TGCAGTGCTAGAGAGGGCTCCTTGGATACGCAGTATTTT.

This clonotype was observed many times. It is unclear where the CDR3 begins or ends on the DNA, so no DNA is shown, and the CDR3 is as TCRdb lists it. The gene calls are TRBV12-3 or TRBV12-4 and TRBJ2-7; the tabulated D call, TRBD2, remains unverified against the DNA. The CDR3 length equals 18 residues, ends included. Here the CDR3 reads CASSSSGLAGDFSYEQYF.

The chain couples TRBV12-3 or TRBV12-4 to TRBJ2-7; 9 bases fit TRBD2. The V segment lost 5 bases and the J segment 0 bases; nucleotides outside the gene matches: 8. This CDR3 is 16 amino acids long. The CDR3 sequence is CASSPQLAGSSYEQYF. In DNA form, the CDR3 reads TGTGCCAGCAGTCCCCAACTAGCGGGTAGCTCCTACGAGCAGTACTTC.